The rows below give T cell receptor beta chains drawn from one sample of a study of cytomegalovirus exposure and HLA in healthy donors. Clones were sequenced by immunoSEQ multiplex PCR, and TCRdb holds only the in-frame ones, with some missing. The sample comprises 100,000 to 150,000 clones, about 88% of which are singletons, and less than 1.5% rests with the top ten. Material for sequencing was PBMCs. The receptors stem from a woman younger than 35 in good health and CMV-seronegative. Both conserved end residues are part of each CDR3. D genes are given only for firm matches. Size is omitted from some rows. Given values are once, few, many or a class for expanded clones.

V	J	D	size	CDR3	DNA
TRBV7-9	TRBJ1-6	-	-	CASSLMQSNSPLHF	TGTGCCAGCAGCTTGATGCAGTCCAATTCACCCCTCCACTTT
TRBV5-1	TRBJ2-5	TRBD1	-	CASSLVGTVQETQYF	TGCGCCAGCAGCTTGGTGGGGACAGTACAAGAGACCCAGTACTTC
TRBV27	TRBJ2-2	-	-	CASSLNSGITGELFF	TGTGCCAGCAGTTTAAACAGTGGTATAACCGGGGAGCTGTTTTTT
TRBV5-1	TRBJ1-1	TRBD1	-	CASSSSGGAEPFF	TGCGCCAGCAGCTCATCAGGGGGCGCGGAACCTTTCTTT
TRBV5-6	TRBJ2-1	TRBD2	-	CASSLGLAASSSYNEQFF	TGTGCCAGCAGCCTAGGACTAGCGGCCTCGAGCTCCTACAATGAGCAGTTCTTC
TRBV7-8	TRBJ2-2	-	-	CASSLVSGKYVGELFF	TGTGCCAGCAGCTTAGTATCAGGGAAGTATGTCGGGGAGCTGTTTTTT
TRBV11-3	TRBJ2-5	-	-	CASSSFRGEETQYF	TGTGCCAGCAGCTCGTTCAGGGGGGAAGAGACCCAGTACTTC
TRBV7-9	TRBJ1-5	-	-	CASSRSNQPQHF	TGTGCCAGCAGTCGTAGCAATCAGCCCCAGCATTTT
TRBV6-1	TRBJ1-5	-	-	CASSGTGSVGNQPQHF	TGTGCCAGCAGTGGAACAGGGTCTGTGGGCAATCAGCCCCAGCATTTT
TRBV7-9	TRBJ1-5	TRBD1	once	CASSLDEGAGNQPQHF	TGTGCCAGCAGCTTAGATGAGGGGGCTGGAAATCAGCCCCAGCATTTT
TRBV6-4	TRBJ2-2	-	few	CASSPTGTGDTGELFF	TGTGCCAGCAGCCCCACAGGGACGGGCGACACCGGGGAGCTGTTTTTT
TRBV5-1	TRBJ2-7	TRBD1	-	CASSLRTGGFSSYEQYF	TGCGCCAGCAGCTTGAGGACAGGGGGCTTTAGCTCCTACGAGCAGTACTTC
TRBV28	TRBJ1-2	TRBD1	few	CASSRASTGGDGYTF	TGTGCCAGCAGCCGCGCCTCGACAGGGGGGGATGGCTACACCTTC
TRBV10-3	TRBJ2-7	-	-	CAISGSSYEQYF	TGTGCCATCAGCGGTAGCTCCTACGAGCAGTACTTC
TRBV6-6	TRBJ2-7	-	-	CASPIGGSYEQYF	TGTGCCAGCCCAATAGGCGGTTCCTACGAGCAGTACTTC
TRBV11-2	TRBJ2-3	-	-	CASSPDTDTQYF	TGTGCCAGCAGCCCAGACACAGATACGCAGTATTTT
TRBV10-3	TRBJ1-2	TRBD1	-	CAISADHNDRGNGYTF	TGTGCCATCAGTGCGGACCATAATGACAGGGGAAACGGCTACACCTTC
TRBV30	TRBJ2-3	-	-	CAWSEWSTDTQYF	TGTGCCTGGAGCGAGTGGAGCACAGATACGCAGTATTTT
TRBV28	TRBJ1-1	-	-	CASTGRGTEAFF	TGTGCCAGCACCGGACGGGGCACTGAAGCTTTCTTT
TRBV6-1	TRBJ1-2	-	once	CASSEPGVILNYGYTF	TGTGCCAGCAGTGAACCCGGGGTGATACTTAACTATGGCTACACCTTC
TRBV6-5	TRBJ1-6	TRBD1	-	CASSYGDSFNSPLHF	TGTGCCAGCAGTTACGGGGACAGTTTTAATTCACCCCTCCACTTT
TRBV10-1	TRBJ1-1	TRBD1	-	CASSAGTGHTEAFF	TGCGCCAGCAGTGCCGGGACAGGGCACACTGAAGCTTTCTTT
TRBV6-4	TRBJ2-1	-	-	CASSPVGEAHEQFF	TGTGCCAGCTCCCCCGTGGGAGAGGCACATGAGCAGTTCTTC
TRBV18	TRBJ1-2	-	-	CASSTIQGLLGGYTF	TGTGCCAGCTCAACAATCCAGGGACTTCTGGGTGGCTACACCTTC
TRBV19	TRBJ1-1	-	-	CASSGQITEAFF	TGTGCCAGCTCGGGACAAATCACTGAAGCTTTCTTT
TRBV27	TRBJ2-1	TRBD1	-	CTSRRIGQGGRNEQFF	TGTACCAGCAGAAGGATCGGACAGGGCGGGCGCAATGAGCAGTTCTTC
TRBV15	TRBJ2-1	TRBD2	once	CATSRDRAGTRDEQFF	TGTGCCACCAGCAGAGATCGGGCTGGGACTAGGGATGAGCAGTTCTTC
TRBV7-9	TRBJ1-2	TRBD1	once	CASSLGDRGSYGYTF	TGTGCCAGCAGCTTAGGTGACAGGGGCAGCTATGGCTACACCTTC
TRBV27	TRBJ2-2	-	-	CASERAPLGTGELFF	TGTGCCAGCGAGCGGGCCCCATTAGGCACCGGGGAGCTGTTTTTT
TRBV29-1	TRBJ2-2	TRBD1	-	CSVLPPGQGAGELFF	TGCAGCGTCCTTCCTCCGGGACAGGGGGCCGGGGAGCTGTTTTTT
TRBV19	TRBJ1-1	TRBD1	few	CASRSSQGEATEAFF	TGTGCCAGTAGATCTTCACAGGGGGAGGCCACTGAAGCTTTCTTT